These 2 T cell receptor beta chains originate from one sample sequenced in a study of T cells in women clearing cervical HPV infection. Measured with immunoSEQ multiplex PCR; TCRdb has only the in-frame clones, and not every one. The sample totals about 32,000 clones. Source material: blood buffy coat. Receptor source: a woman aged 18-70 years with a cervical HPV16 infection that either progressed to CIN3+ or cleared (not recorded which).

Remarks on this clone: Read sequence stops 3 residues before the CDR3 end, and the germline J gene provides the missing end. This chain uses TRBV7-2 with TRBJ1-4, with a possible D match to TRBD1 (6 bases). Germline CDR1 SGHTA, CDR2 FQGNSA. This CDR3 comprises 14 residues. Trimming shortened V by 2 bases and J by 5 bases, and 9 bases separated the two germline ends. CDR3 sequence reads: CASSLWGPNEKLFF. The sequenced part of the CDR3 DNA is TGTGCCAGCAGCTTATGGGGGCCCAATGAAAAA.

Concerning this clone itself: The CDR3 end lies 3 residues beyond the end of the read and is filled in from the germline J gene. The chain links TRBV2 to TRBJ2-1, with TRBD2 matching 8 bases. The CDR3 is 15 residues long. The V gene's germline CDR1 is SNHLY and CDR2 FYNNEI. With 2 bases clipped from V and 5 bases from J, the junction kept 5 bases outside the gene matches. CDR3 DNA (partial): TGTGCCAGCAGTGAACCGGGACTAGGAAACAATGAG. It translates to CASSEPGLGNNE. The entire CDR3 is CASSEPGLGNNEQFF. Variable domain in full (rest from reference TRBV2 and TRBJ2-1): EPEVTQTPSHQVTQMGQEVILRCVPISNHLYFYWYRQILGQKVEFLVSFYNNEISEKSEIFDDQFSVERPDGSNFTLKIRSTKLEDSAMYFCASSEPGLGNNEQFFGPGTRLTVL.